This T cell receptor beta chain is from a study of control samples from healthy donors and cancer patients. Trimming at V came to 1 base and at J to 5 bases, leaving 1 base not matched to a gene. This CDR3 is built from 13 residues. Germline CDR1 reads SGHKS; CDR2 reads YYEKEE (reference sequence). Using immunoSEQ multiplex PCR, the repertoire was profiled, and TCRdb retains in-frame clones only, with some absent. In the table there are about 150,000 clones, approximately 90% of which are singletons. The gene calls are TRBV5-5 and TRBJ2-7; 9 positions match TRBD1. This TCR derives from a woman aged 30 to 39 in good health. Sample: blood. As DNA, the CDR3 is TGTGCCAGCAGCTTGAGGACAGGGGACGAGCAGTACTTC. Protein: CASSLRTGDEQYF.